Each of the 28 T cell receptor beta chains below was sequenced from the same sample in a study of beta chain features in type 1 diabetes. Of the isolated RNA, all was reverse transcribed, and so the sequenced material was expressed TCRB transcripts. Produced via immunoSEQ multiplex PCR; TCRdb's table is partial and in-frame only. The data hold 350,000 to 450,000 clones, with about 15% observed a single time. Sequencing used naive CD4+ T cells from blood. These receptors originate from a woman between 18 and 29 years old in good health.

The chain couples TRBV11-2 to TRBJ1-1; TRBD1 might be the D (5 bases). The V end lost 5 bases, the J end lost 8 bases, and 15 bases lay between the germline ends. The CDR3 has 13 amino acids. Germline V gene sequence: CDR1 SGHAT, CDR2 FQNNGV. The CDR3 protein is CASSMDTGDEAFF. CDR3 nucleotides: TGTGCCAGCAGCATGGACACGGGGGACGAAGCTTTCTTT.

V and J are TRBV2 and TRBJ2-1, with D possibly TRBD2 on 5 matching bases. The V and J ends lost 7 bases and 7 bases respectively, with 11 bases between them. The CDR3 sequence is 12 residues long. Germline V lookup: CDR1 SNHLY, CDR2 FYNNEI. This CDR3 reads CASKLEINEQFF. DNA for the CDR3: TGTGCCAGCAAACTAGAGATAAATGAGCAGTTCTTC.

The V gene is TRBV27, the J gene TRBJ2-1; 7 nucleotides agree with TRBD1. The CDR3 has 17 amino acids. The J segment lost 6 bases and the V segment lost 5 bases, leaving 16 bases of the junction unmatched. Germline V lookup: CDR1 MNHEY, CDR2 SMNVEV (reference sequence). This CDR3 is CASSPATGRKVGNEQFF. DNA for the CDR3: TGTGCCAGCAGTCCAGCGACAGGGCGAAAAGTAGGCAATGAGCAGTTCTTC.

Details on this clone: Other DNA sequences in this sample translate to the same CDR3. V usage is TRBV5-1 and J usage is TRBJ2-5; a weak D match, TRBD1 (6 bases). Germline-derived CDR1 and CDR2 are SGHRS and YFSETQ. Trimming left V 0 bases short and J 5 bases short, with 11 bases between. The CDR3 runs to 14 residues. DNA of the CDR3: TGCGCCAGCAGCTTGGGAAGGGGGAAGGAGACCCAGTACTTC. Translating it yields CASSLGRGKETQYF.

A few counts support this clone. The genes are TRBV29-1 and TRBJ2-1; TRBD2 agrees at 14 bases. The CDR3 is made up of 14 amino acids. J lost 8 bases, V lost 6 bases, and 6 bases had no gene match. The germline CDR1 and CDR2 sequences are SQVTM and ANQGSEA. The CDR3 DNA sequence: TGCAGCGTCCGAACGACTAGCGGGAGGGATGAGCAGTTCTTC. Translated, it gives CSVRTTSGRDEQFF.

The rearrangement links TRBV2 to TRBJ2-7; 11 bases fit TRBD2. The CDR3 is 15 amino acids. Germline CDR1 and CDR2: SNHLY and FYNNEI. J was trimmed by 1 base and V by 2 bases; bases with no gene match: 1. Here the CDR3 DNA reads TGTGCCAGCAGTGAATTAGCGGGAGGGTCCTACGAGCAGTACTTC. Protein sequence: CASSELAGGSYEQYF.

The rearrangement uses TRBV5-1 and TRBJ2-7, with 8 bases lining up with TRBD1. The CDR3 runs to 13 residues. V shed 5 bases and J 7 bases; nucleotides not matched to a gene: 8. Germline V gene lookup returns CDR1 SGHRS and CDR2 YFSETQ. DNA of the CDR3: TGCGCCAGCAGGTCCGGACAGGGTGGAGAGCAGTACTTC. Translation: CASRSGQGGEQYF.

This sequence joins TRBV5-1 and TRBJ1-2; 7 nucleotides match TRBD1. The CDR3 sequence is 15 residues long. V shed 4 bases and J 2 bases; nucleotides not matched to a gene: 8. Germline values: CDR1 SGHRS, CDR2 YFSETQ. The CDR3: CASSAGPTGNYGYTF. For the CDR3, the DNA is TGCGCCAGCAGCGCCGGCCCGACAGGGAACTATGGCTACACCTTC.

This clone occurred a few times. The CDR3 here is CASSPQETQYF. CDR3 DNA: TGCGCCAGCAGTCCTCAAGAGACCCAGTACTTC. This chain joins TRBV5-1 and TRBJ2-5, with D uncertain. Trimming took 5 bases from V and 2 from J, leaving 4 bases between them. The CDR3 length is 11 residues. Looked up from germline, CDR1 is SGHRS and CDR2 is YFSETQ.

The rearrangement links TRBV18 to TRBJ1-4, with D perhaps matching TRBD1 (6 bases). Trimming removed 3 bases from V and 0 bases from J, with 8 bases in between. From germline, CDR1 is KGHSH and CDR2 LQKENI. The CDR3 spans 15 residues. The CDR3 nucleotides are TGTGCCAGCTCACCCCAGGGGACAACTAATGAAAAACTGTTTTTT. Encoded protein: CASSPQGTTNEKLFF.

The genes are TRBV14 and TRBJ2-5; 9 bases are a match to TRBD2. V shed 5 bases, J shed 5 bases, and the junction held 9 bases outside the gene matches. From germline, CDR1 is SGHDN and CDR2 FVKESK. The CDR3 has 15 residues. CDR3 region: CASSYLAGLSETQYF. The CDR3 nucleotides read TGTGCCAGCAGCTACCTAGCGGGACTCTCGGAGACCCAGTACTTC.

The rearrangement uses TRBV30 and TRBJ1-1; 7 nucleotides match TRBD1. Unmatched junction bases numbered 7, after V lost 2 bases and J lost 1 base. Germline CDR1 reads GTSNPN; CDR2 reads SVGIG (reference sequence). The length of the CDR3 is 15 residues. The CDR3 here is CAWSPPDRANTEAFF. In nucleotides, the CDR3 is TGTGCCTGGAGTCCACCCGACAGGGCGAACACTGAAGCTTTCTTT. Complete variable domain (other parts from reference TRBV30 and TRBJ1-1): SQTIHQWPATLVQPVGSPLSLECTVEGTSNPNLYWYRQAAGRGLQLLFYSVGIGQISSEVPQNLSASRPQDRQFILSSKKLLLSDSGFYLCAWSPPDRANTEAFFGQGTRLTVV.

The gene calls are TRBV5-1 and TRBJ1-1; TRBD1 agrees at 7 bases. Germline values: CDR1 SGHRS, CDR2 YFSETQ. CDR3 length: 15 amino acids. V trimming: 3 bases; J trimming: 4 bases; junction bases outside the gene matches: 9. Here the CDR3 reads CASSSQTGRLTEAFF. CDR3 in DNA: TGCGCCAGCAGCTCTCAGACAGGGCGGCTCACTGAAGCTTTCTTT.

The chain has TRBV6-5 and TRBJ1-2, with TRBD1 identical over 12 bases. Germline V gene data show CDR1 as MNHEY and CDR2 as SVGAGI. After removal of 4 bases from V and 8 bases from J, the junction contained 8 bases not matched to a gene. The CDR3 consists of 15 residues. The CDR3, as DNA: TGTGCCAGCAGTTCCACCGGGACAGGGGGCGACGGCTACACCTTC. Translated: CASSSTGTGGDGYTF.

The gene calls are TRBV27 and TRBJ2-1, with a weak D call TRBD1 (5 bases). CDR3 length equals 15 residues. Trimming stripped 4 bases from V and 0 bases from J, with 10 bases between. Germline CDR1 is MNHEY and CDR2 is SMNVEV (reference sequence). The CDR3 reads CASSSTESSYNEQFF. Written as DNA, the CDR3 is TGTGCCAGCAGTTCGACAGAGAGCTCCTACAATGAGCAGTTCTTC.

The J gene is TRBJ2-1, the V gene TRBV7-9; D possibly corresponds to TRBD2 (5 bases). Trimming took 1 base from V and 7 from J, leaving 14 bases between them. Germline V lookup: CDR1 SEHNR, CDR2 FQNEAQ (reference sequence). This CDR3 has 15 residues. CDR3 in DNA: TGTGCCAGCAGCTTAGAACTTCCAGCGGCTAATGAGCAGTTCTTC. This codes for CASSLELPAANEQFF.

This clone has a handful of counts. This rearrangement joins TRBV11-2 to TRBJ1-5; no definite D call. The CDR3 covers 13 residues. V lost 4 bases, J lost 2 bases, and 6 bases lay in between. Germline CDR1 SGHAT, CDR2 FQNNGV. The CDR3 spells CASSWSGNQPQHF. The CDR3 DNA sequence: TGTGCCAGCAGCTGGTCAGGCAATCAGCCCCAGCATTTT.

This chain connects TRBV7-2 to TRBJ2-3, with D possibly TRBD1 on 6 matching bases. The CDR3 runs 17 residues. Per germline, CDR1 SGHTA and CDR2 FQGNSA. Trimming shortened V by 5 bases and J by 1 base, and 19 bases separated the two germline ends. This CDR3 reads CASSRDPRGAGTDTQYF. Written as DNA, the CDR3 is TGTGCCAGCAGCCGCGATCCCAGGGGCGCAGGCACAGATACGCAGTATTTT.

The chain recombines TRBV6-5 with TRBJ2-5; D is unclear. The germline V gene has CDR1 MNHEY and CDR2 SVGAGI. The CDR3 is 11 amino acids. Deletions cut 3 bases from V and 6 bases from J, with 5 bases between. CDR3 DNA: TGTGCCAGCAGTTATGGGCAGACCCAGTACTTC. It encodes CASSYGQTQYF.

This clone was observed a few times. V gene TRBV28 combines with J gene TRBJ2-3, with D perhaps TRBD2 (5 bases). The germline V and J ends were trimmed by 8 bases and 6 bases, with 9 bases remaining between them. Germline CDR1 MDHEN, CDR2 SYDVKM. The length of the CDR3 is 11 residues. The CDR3 nucleotides are TGTGCCAGCTCAAAGCGGGATACGCAGTATTTT. Protein sequence: CASSKRDTQYF.

The chain joins TRBV5-4 to TRBJ2-7; D unresolved. The CDR3 has 13 residues. Germline V gene data show CDR1 as SGHNT and CDR2 as YYREEE (reference sequence). The V and J ends lost 5 bases and 4 bases respectively, with 13 bases between them. The DNA of the CDR3 is TGTGCCAGCAGGCGGATGGCCGAATACGAGCAGTACTTC. Translating it yields CASRRMAEYEQYF.

The chain couples TRBV28 to TRBJ2-1, with 15 bases aligning to TRBD2. CDR3 length equals 15 residues. The germline CDR1 and CDR2 sequences are MDHEN and SYDVKM. Losses at the gene ends were 7 bases for V and 10 bases for J; bases not matched to a gene: 8. DNA of the CDR3: TGTGCCAGCACTCCGGGACTAGCGGGGGGACCGGAGCAGTTCTTC. Amino acid sequence: CASTPGLAGGPEQFF. The full variable domain, rest sourced from reference TRBV28 and TRBJ2-1, is DVKVTQSSRYLVKRTGEKVFLECVQDMDHENMFWYRQDPGLGLRLIYFSYDVKMKEKGDIPEGYSVSREKKERFSLILESASTNQTSMYLCASTPGLAGGPEQFFGPGTRLTVL.

This chain joins TRBV7-2 and TRBJ2-5; 11 bases fit TRBD2. Trimming at V came to 0 bases and at J to 4 bases, leaving 4 bases not matched to a gene. Germline V gene data show CDR1 as SGHTA and CDR2 as FQGNSA. This CDR3 has 16 residues. CDR3 region: CASSLAVLAGGETQYF. The CDR3 bases are TGTGCCAGCAGCTTAGCGGTTCTAGCGGGGGGAGAGACCCAGTACTTC.

The chain links TRBV7-9 to TRBJ2-7; weak D call: TRBD2 (6 bases). This CDR3 is built from 16 residues. Germline assignment: CDR1 SEHNR and CDR2 FQNEAQ (reference sequence). Trimming cost V 4 bases and J 0 bases, with 16 bases left between them. CDR3 amino acids: CASSSRAGLLSYEQYF. The CDR3 DNA is TGTGCCAGCAGCTCTCGAGCGGGTCTACTCTCCTACGAGCAGTACTTC. The full variable domain, completed using reference TRBV7-9 and TRBJ2-7, is DTGVSQNPRHKITKRGQNVTFRCDPISEHNRLYWYRQTLGQGPEFLTYFQNEAQLEKSRLLSDRFSAERPKGSFSTLEIQRTEQGDSAMYLCASSSRAGLLSYEQYFGPGTRLTVT.

This chain uses TRBV5-1 with TRBJ2-7; a weak D match, TRBD1 (5 bases). V lost 3 bases and J 5 bases, leaving 18 bases between the germline ends. The CDR3 runs 15 residues. CDR1 and CDR2 from the germline V gene are SGHRS and YFSETQ. The CDR3 DNA reads TGCGCCAGCAGCTCCGACAGAATACGAGTTCACGAGCAGTACTTC. This encodes CASSSDRIRVHEQYF.

This clone has only a few counts. This sequence joins TRBV25-1 and TRBJ2-1, with 11 bases aligning to TRBD1. V shed 3 bases, J shed 7 bases, and the junction held 8 bases outside the gene matches. The CDR3 has 16 amino acids. Germline CDR1 and CDR2: MGHDK and SYGVNS. This CDR3 is CASSDPGQGAGNEQFF. In DNA form, the CDR3 reads TGTGCCAGCAGTGATCCAGGACAGGGGGCAGGGAATGAGCAGTTCTTC.

The CDR3 loop is CASRAKFSGTPAKQYF. CDR3 nucleotide sequence: TGTGCCAGCAGAGCGAAGTTTTCCGGGACTCCGGCGAAGCAGTACTTC. This chain uses TRBV25-1 with TRBJ2-7, with D perhaps TRBD2 (6 bases). The CDR3 totals 16 residues. Trimming cost V 6 bases and J 8 bases, with 26 bases left between them. Per germline, CDR1 MGHDK and CDR2 SYGVNS.

The rearrangement uses TRBV28 and TRBJ1-1; no reliable D call. The CDR3 is made up of 13 amino acids. The V end lost 6 bases, the J end lost 7 bases, and 15 bases lay between the germline ends. Germline assignment: CDR1 MDHEN and CDR2 SYDVKM. The CDR3 DNA sequence: TGTGCCAGCAGCCTGCGGGCCCTATATGAAGCTTTCTTT. It translates to CASSLRALYEAFF.